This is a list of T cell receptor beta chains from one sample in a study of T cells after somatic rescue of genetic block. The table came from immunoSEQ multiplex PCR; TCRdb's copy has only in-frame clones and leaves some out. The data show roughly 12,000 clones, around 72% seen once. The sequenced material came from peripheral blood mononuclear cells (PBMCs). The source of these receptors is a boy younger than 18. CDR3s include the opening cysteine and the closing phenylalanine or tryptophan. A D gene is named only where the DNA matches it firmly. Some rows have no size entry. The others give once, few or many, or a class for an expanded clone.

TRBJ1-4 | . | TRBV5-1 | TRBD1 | CASSPGQGKEKLFF | TGCGCCAGCAGCCCTGGACAGGGGAAGGAAAAACTGTTTTTT
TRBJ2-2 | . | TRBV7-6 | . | CASSSFNTGELFF | TGTGCCAGCAGCTCGTTTAACACCGGGGAGCTGTTTTTT
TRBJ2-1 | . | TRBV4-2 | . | CASSQDFSGGNEQFF | TGTGCCAGCAGCCAAGATTTTTCGGGTGGCAATGAGCAGTTCTTC
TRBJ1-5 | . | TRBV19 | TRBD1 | CASSPGTGGNQPQHF | TGTGCCAGTAGTCCCGGGACAGGGGGAAATCAGCCCCAGCATTTT
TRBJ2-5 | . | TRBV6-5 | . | CASSYSGTLGETQYF | TGTGCCAGCAGTTACTCAGGAACACTGGGCGAGACCCAGTACTTC
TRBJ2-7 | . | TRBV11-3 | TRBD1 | CASSFVPRPQGASSYEQYF | TGTGCCAGCAGCTTCGTCCCCCGGCCACAGGGGGCGAGCTCCTACGAGCAGTACTTC
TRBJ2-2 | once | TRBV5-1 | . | CASSLVGGPNTGELFF | TGCGCCAGCAGCTTGGTTGGGGGTCCGAACACCGGGGAGCTGTTTTTT
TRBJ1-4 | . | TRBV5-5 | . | CASSPWDLREKLFF | TGTGCCAGCAGCCCCTGGGACTTGAGGGAAAAACTGTTTTTT
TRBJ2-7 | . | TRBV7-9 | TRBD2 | CASGKRERAYEQYF | TGTGCCAGCGGGAAGCGGGAGCGGGCCTACGAGCAGTACTTC
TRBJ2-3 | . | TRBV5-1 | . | CASSLVADLDTDTQYF | TGCGCCAGCAGCTTGGTAGCGGACTTGGACACAGATACGCAGTATTTT
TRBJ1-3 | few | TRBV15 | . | CATSVPLGGGISGNTIYF | TGTGCCACCAGTGTCCCGCTGGGGGGGGGTATCTCTGGAAACACCATATATTTT
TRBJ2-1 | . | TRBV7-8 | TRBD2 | CASSLRATSGRTDEQFF | TGTGCCAGCAGCTTAAGAGCGACTAGCGGGAGGACGGATGAGCAGTTCTTC
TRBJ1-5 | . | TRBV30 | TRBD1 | CAWSTQGAPPQHF | TGTGCCTGGAGTACGCAGGGGGCCCCCCCCCAGCATTTT
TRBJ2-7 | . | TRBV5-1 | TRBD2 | CASSLEASGGFSSYEQYF | TGCGCCAGCAGCTTGGAGGCTAGCGGGGGGTTCAGCTCCTACGAGCAGTACTTC
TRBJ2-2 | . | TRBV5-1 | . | CASSLPPGELFF | TGCGCCAGCAGCCTCCCCCCCGGGGAGCTGTTTTTT